The 15 T cell receptor beta chains listed next were all sequenced from one sample in a study of vaccination and CD4 T cells after COVID-19. These receptors have no known antigen. Treatment here: roughly ten-day PBMC culture with coronavirus spike peptide pools or control peptides (ViraFEST assay). These CD4+ T cells came from an unexposed donor, sampled before the COVID-19 pandemic (2011-2018). Sequencing of cultured CD4+ T cell DNA used the Oncomine TCR Beta short-read assay. One entry per CDR3 protein, called by TCRdb with MiXCR from the PCR reads. The repertoire has 8,500 to 9,000 distinct CDR3 sequences, 45% to 50% of them found once; the top ten carry approximately 10%. The sequenced material came from CD4+ T cells from blood, cultured in vitro. These receptor sequences come from a human donor in good health.

The CDR3, as DNA: TGTGCCAGCAGCAGGGACGTCTTGAATCAGCCCCAGCATTTT. Its protein is CASSRDVLNQPQHF. This chain links TRBV6-1 with TRBJ1-5, with D perhaps matching TRBD1 (5 bases). This CDR3 spans 14 amino acids. V was shortened by 6 bases and J by 4 bases, with 13 bases between the two germline ends. CDR1 and CDR2 from the germline V gene are MNHNS and SASEGT.

The rearrangement uses TRBV19 and TRBJ1-2, with 7 bases fitting TRBD1. The CDR3 has 17 amino acids. CDR1 is LNHDA and CDR2 is SQIVND in the germline V gene (reference sequence). The V gene end was trimmed by 3 bases and the J gene end by 8 bases; junction bases not matched to a gene: 18. The CDR3 bases are TGTGCCAGTAGTATGGACGTAGGGGGCAGAGGGAGAGGCGGCTACACCTTC. Encoded protein: CASSMDVGGRGRGGYTF.

This clonotype has a handful of counts. The chain uses TRBV28 and TRBJ1-2; perhaps TRBD1 as D (5 bases). In germline, CDR1 is MDHEN, CDR2 SYDVKM. This CDR3 comprises 14 residues. The ends were cut back, 10 bases at V and 2 bases at J, with 17 bases in the middle. CDR3 sequence reads: CAIGAFPANYGYTF. The CDR3 nucleotides are TGTGCCATCGGGGCTTTCCCAGCCAACTATGGCTACACCTTC.

The chain uses TRBV2 and TRBJ1-5; D is possibly TRBD1 (6 bases). Per germline, CDR1 SNHLY and CDR2 FYNNEI. CDR3 length equals 13 residues. V was shortened by 6 bases and J by 4 bases, with 10 bases between the two germline ends. CDR3 DNA sequence: TGTGCCAGCAGACAGACAGGAAATCAGCCCCAGCATTTT. Residues: CASRQTGNQPQHF.

The chain links TRBV28 to TRBJ1-2; no firm D call. Germline V gene lookup returns CDR1 MDHEN and CDR2 SYDVKM. V was shortened by 3 bases and J by 5 bases, with 13 bases between the two germline ends. CDR3 size: 14 residues. The CDR3 DNA sequence: TGTGCCAGCAGTTTTGAGCCGAGGTCGTATGGCTACACCTTC. This encodes CASSFEPRSYGYTF.

The chain carries TRBV19 and TRBJ1-5; D uncertain. Per the germline V gene, CDR1 is LNHDA and CDR2 is SQIVND (reference sequence). The CDR3 is made up of 12 amino acids. With 5 bases removed from V and 5 bases from J, the gap between germline ends came to 7 bases. The CDR3 sequence: CASSASHQPQHF. CDR3 nucleotides: TGTGCCAGTAGTGCAAGCCATCAGCCCCAGCATTTT.

The rearrangement links TRBV20-1 to TRBJ2-5, with a tentative D call TRBD1 (5 bases). The CDR3 extends over 17 amino acids. Trimming removed 4 bases at V and 9 bases at J, with 30 bases between. Germline CDR1 and CDR2: DFQATT and SNEGSKA (reference sequence). Here the CDR3 reads CSAIAYKHPKTQGAQYF. The CDR3 nucleotides read TGCAGTGCTATCGCCTACAAACATCCAAAAACACAAGGGGCCCAGTACTTC.

This chain's CDR3 is CASSLDFGTVYGYTF. CDR3 DNA: TGTGCCAGCAGCTTGGATTTTGGAACAGTCTATGGCTACACCTTC. This chain links TRBV28 with TRBJ1-2; no clear D. The CDR3 extends over 15 amino acids. Germline CDR1 reads MDHEN; CDR2 reads SYDVKM. Trimming took 6 bases from V and 4 from J, leaving 18 bases between them.

This clonotype was counted only a few times. The chain joins TRBV27 to TRBJ2-7, with 9 bases that match TRBD1. The CDR3 totals 14 residues. The V segment lost 7 bases and the J segment 6 bases; nucleotides outside the gene matches: 10. CDR1 is MNHEY and CDR2 is SMNVEV in the germline V gene (reference sequence). The CDR3 DNA sequence: TGTGCCAGCAACGGGGGGACAGGGCTGGCCGAGCAGTACTTC. Translated: CASNGGTGLAEQYF.

The chain couples TRBV30 to TRBJ2-5, with a weak D call TRBD2 (5 bases). Germline CDR1 GTSNPN, CDR2 SVGIG (reference sequence). Trimming stripped 2 bases from V and 1 base from J, with 17 bases between. The CDR3 contains 16 residues. The CDR3 bases are TGTGCCTGGAGTAAGGGCGGCGGGTTTCGCCAAGAGACCCAGTACTTC. It encodes CAWSKGGGFRQETQYF.

The chain uses TRBV6-1 and TRBJ1-3; 9 nucleotides agree with TRBD1. J gave up 7 bases and V 2 bases, and 3 bases lay outside the gene matches. CDR1 is MNHNS and CDR2 is SASEGT in the germline V gene. The CDR3 is made up of 14 amino acids. The CDR3 spells CASSETGGRNTIYF. CDR3 sequence (DNA): TGTGCCAGCAGTGAAACAGGGGGCCGGAACACCATATATTTT.

The chain uses TRBV4-1 and TRBJ2-7, with 8 bases lining up with TRBD1. The length of the CDR3 is 15 residues. After removal of 6 bases from V and 1 base from J, the junction contained 8 bases not matched to a gene. CDR1 is MGHRA and CDR2 is YSYEKL in the germline V gene. The CDR3 DNA reads TGCGCCAGCAGTGGGGGCAGGGGGCCTTCCTACGAGCAGTACTTC. Amino acids: CASSGGRGPSYEQYF.

The chain employs TRBV7-6 and TRBJ2-3; TRBD1 matches at 7 bases. Germline assignment: CDR1 SGHVS and CDR2 FNYEAQ. CDR3 length: 14 amino acids. Trimming at V came to 5 bases and at J to 2 bases, leaving 4 bases not matched to a gene. CDR3 bases: TGTGCCAGCAGCCCCGGACAGGTCACAGATACGCAGTATTTT. It specifies CASSPGQVTDTQYF. The full variable domain, completed using reference TRBV7-6 and TRBJ2-3, is GAGVSQSPRYKVTKRGQDVALRCDPISGHVSLYWYRQALGQGPEFLTYFNYEAQQDKSGLPNDRFSAERPEGSISTLTIQRTEQRDSAMYRCASSPGQVTDTQYFGPGTRLTVL.

The DNA for the CDR3 is TGTGCCAGTAGTGCGGTGACCCTGGGAAACACCATATATTTT. Its protein product is CASSAVTLGNTIYF. V usage is TRBV19 and J usage is TRBJ1-3; D gene uncertain. V shed 5 bases and J shed 4 bases, with 12 bases lying between them. Germline V lookup: CDR1 LNHDA, CDR2 SQIVND (reference sequence). The CDR3 contains 14 residues.

J is TRBJ2-5 and V is TRBV7-9; 8 bases match TRBD1. The CDR3 has 15 amino acids. Germline assignment: CDR1 SEHNR and CDR2 FQNEAQ (reference sequence). The V gene end was trimmed by 0 bases and the J gene end by 5 bases; junction bases not matched to a gene: 5. The CDR3 bases are TGTGCCAGCAGCTTAGCTGGACAGGGACGGGAGACCCAGTACTTC. Translation gives CASSLAGQGRETQYF. Filled out from reference TRBV7-9 and TRBJ2-5, the complete variable domain reads DTGVSQNPRHKITKRGQNVTFRCDPISEHNRLYWYRQTLGQGPEFLTYFQNEAQLEKSRLLSDRFSAERPKGSFSTLEIQRTEQGDSAMYLCASSLAGQGRETQYFGPGTRLLVL.